A selection of T cell receptor beta chains follows, all from one sample in a study of vaccination and CD4 T cells after COVID-19. The antigens for these receptors are not known. TCRdb recomputed calls from the PCR reads with MiXCR, one row per CDR3 protein. The table has roughly 20,000 distinct CDR3 sequences, roughly 40% seen once; the top ten hold 2.5% to 3%. The sample consisted of CD4+ T cells from blood, cultured in vitro, taken after SARS-CoV-2 vaccination. The receptors here all came from a human donor who had recovered from COVID-19. Each CDR3 is given with its conserved first and last residue. Fields, in order: V gene, clone size, D gene, J gene, CDR3 protein, CDR3 DNA. D genes are given only for firm matches. Not every row has a clone size; where given, it reads once, few, many or a size class.

TRBV7-2	few	TRBD1	TRBJ1-5	CASSLFPGGNSNQPQHF	TGTGCCAGCAGCTTATTCCCAGGGGGGAATAGCAATCAGCCCCAGCATTTT
TRBV20-1	.	.	TRBJ2-7	CSATGTAYEQYF	TGCAGTGCTACCGGGACGGCGTACGAGCAGTACTTC
TRBV27	.	TRBD1	TRBJ2-1	CASRGTGYNEQFF	TGTGCCAGCCGAGGGACAGGTTACAATGAGCAGTTCTTC
TRBV20-1	few	TRBD2	TRBJ2-1	CSASPSGRSNEQFF	TGCAGTGCTTCTCCTAGCGGGAGGTCTAATGAGCAGTTCTTC
TRBV11-2	few	TRBD1	TRBJ1-1	CASTQGARGTEAFF	TGTGCCAGCACTCAGGGGGCTCGGGGCACTGAAGCTTTCTTT
TRBV28	.	TRBD1	TRBJ1-5	CASSLDRGHQPQHF	TGTGCCAGCAGTTTGGACAGGGGGCATCAGCCCCAGCATTTT
TRBV11-2	.	.	TRBJ1-2	CASSLDLGGSPRGYTF	TGTGCCAGCAGCTTAGATTTGGGGGGTAGTCCGCGGGGCTACACCTTC
TRBV11-3	few	.	TRBJ2-7	CASSLGSYEQYF	TGTGCCAGCAGCTTGGGCTCCTACGAGCAGTACTTC
TRBV20-1	few	.	TRBJ2-5	CSARDPNRDYQETQYF	TGCAGTGCTAGAGATCCGAATCGGGACTACCAAGAGACCCAGTACTTC
TRBV2	.	.	TRBJ1-1	CASSRILRGAFF	TGTGCCAGCAGCCGAATACTTCGGGGAGCTTTCTTT
TRBV6-2/TRBV6-3	few	.	TRBJ1-2	CASSRRDMSGYTF	TGTGCCAGCAGTCGCCGGGACATGAGCGGCTACACCTTC
TRBV20-1	.	.	TRBJ2-5	CSARDLVQETQYF	TGCAGTGCTAGAGATTTGGTCCAAGAGACCCAGTACTTC
TRBV29-1	.	.	TRBJ1-2	CSVDTGQGGYGYTF	TGCAGCGTTGATACCGGGCAGGGTGGCTATGGCTACACCTTC
TRBV12-3/TRBV12-4	.	.	TRBJ1-5	CASSLGEGVGQPQHF	TGTGCCAGCAGTTTAGGTGAAGGGGTGGGTCAGCCCCAGCATTTT
TRBV2	.	.	TRBJ2-7	CASSDRGRYEQYF	TGTGCCAGCAGTGACAGGGGACGCTACGAGCAGTACTTC